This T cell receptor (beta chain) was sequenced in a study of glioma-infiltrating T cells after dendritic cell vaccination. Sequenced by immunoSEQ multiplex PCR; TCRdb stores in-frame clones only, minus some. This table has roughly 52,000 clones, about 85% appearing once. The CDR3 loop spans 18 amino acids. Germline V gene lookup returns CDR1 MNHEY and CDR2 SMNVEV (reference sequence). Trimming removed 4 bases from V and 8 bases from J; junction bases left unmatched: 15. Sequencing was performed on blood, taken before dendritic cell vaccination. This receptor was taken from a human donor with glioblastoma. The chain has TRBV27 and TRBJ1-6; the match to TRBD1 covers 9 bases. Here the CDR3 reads CASSYLNRGPNGYSPLHF. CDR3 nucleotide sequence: TGTGCCAGCAGTTACCTCAACAGGGGGCCTAACGGCTATTCACCCCTCCACTTT.